These 8 T cell receptor beta chains share one sample of origin, sequenced in a study of radiation and T cells in renal cell carcinoma. TCRdb's copy holds only in-frame clones and misses some; the assay was immunoSEQ multiplex PCR. The table records 70,000 to 100,000 clones, approximately 80% of them present only once. Time point meaning: baseline pretreatment blood. Noted treatment: 15 Gy SBRT to primary tumor, nephrectomy 4 weeks later. The sample was blood, taken from a patient whose treatment included radiotherapy and nephrectomy. The receptors were gathered from a man in his 60s with renal cell carcinoma.

The J gene is TRBJ2-7, the V gene TRBV7-9, with 9 nucleotides matching TRBD1. CDR1 and CDR2 from the germline V gene are SEHNR and FQNEAQ (reference sequence). The CDR3 runs to 17 residues. Unmatched junction bases numbered 12, after V lost 1 base and J lost 5 bases. The CDR3 is CASSLVPAGTGSHEQYF. The CDR3 DNA is TGTGCCAGCAGCTTAGTGCCTGCGGGGACAGGGTCCCACGAGCAGTACTTC.

This clone has a handful of counts. This rearrangement joins TRBV5-4 to TRBJ2-7, with TRBD1 matching over 9 bases. This CDR3 comprises 15 residues. Germline CDR1 is SGHNT and CDR2 is YYREEE (reference sequence). Trimming removed 0 bases from V and 3 bases from J; junction bases left unmatched: 4. The CDR3: CASSLAGTGRYEQYF. The CDR3 bases are TGTGCCAGCAGCTTGGCCGGGACAGGGCGCTACGAGCAGTACTTC.

This clone was observed a handful of times. The chain links TRBV19 to TRBJ2-7, with TRBD1 matching 7 bases. After removal of 7 bases from V and 2 bases from J, the junction contained 5 bases not matched to a gene. The germline CDR1 and CDR2 sequences are LNHDA and SQIVND (reference sequence). This CDR3 is built from 13 residues. For the CDR3, the DNA is TGTGCCAGTAAACAACAGGGGACCTACGAGCAGTACTTC. Encoded protein: CASKQQGTYEQYF.

The J gene is TRBJ2-5, the V gene TRBV10-1, with 7 bases that match TRBD2. Germline V gives CDR1 WNHNN, CDR2 SYGVQD (reference sequence). CDR3 length: 14 amino acids. The trim removed 9 bases at V and 1 base at J, leaving 8 bases unmatched. The CDR3 loop is CAREAGKVQETQYF. CDR3 nucleotide sequence: TGCGCCAGAGAAGCGGGGAAGGTCCAAGAGACCCAGTACTTC.

The CDR3 is CASSLGVNGYTF. The CDR3 nucleotides are TGTGCCAGCAGCTTGGGAGTAAATGGCTACACCTTC. The gene calls are TRBV5-5 and TRBJ1-2; D gene unclear. V was cut by 0 bases and J by 6 bases, with 6 bases left in between. The CDR3 has 12 residues. Germline V gene sequence: CDR1 SGHKS, CDR2 YYEKEE (reference sequence).

This sequence joins TRBV9 and TRBJ2-2; D gene uncertain. CDR1 and CDR2 (germline): SGDLS, YYNGEE. Trimming took off 2 bases at V and 5 bases at J, with 16 bases between the two ends. CDR3 size: 16 residues. CDR3 sequence reads: CASSVSLNMETGELFF. The DNA of the CDR3 is TGTGCCAGCAGCGTCTCCCTCAACATGGAGACCGGGGAGCTGTTTTTT.

The genes are TRBV5-6 and TRBJ2-1; 9 positions agree with TRBD2. The V gene end was trimmed by 1 base and the J gene end by 3 bases; junction bases not matched to a gene: 14. The germline CDR1 and CDR2 sequences are SGHDT and YYEEEE. The CDR3 covers 19 residues. DNA for the CDR3: TGTGCCAGCAGCTTGCGGCGGGAGGGGAATAGTAAGGGCTACAATGAGCAGTTCTTC. Protein sequence: CASSLRREGNSKGYNEQFF.

The chain combines TRBV7-9 with TRBJ2-2; no definite D call. This CDR3 spans 15 amino acids. Trimming took off 1 base at V and 0 bases at J, with 6 bases between the two ends. Germline V gene sequence: CDR1 SEHNR, CDR2 FQNEAQ (reference sequence). The CDR3, as DNA: TGTGCCAGCAGCTTAGAAGGGCCGAACACCGGGGAGCTGTTTTTT. Translating gives CASSLEGPNTGELFF.